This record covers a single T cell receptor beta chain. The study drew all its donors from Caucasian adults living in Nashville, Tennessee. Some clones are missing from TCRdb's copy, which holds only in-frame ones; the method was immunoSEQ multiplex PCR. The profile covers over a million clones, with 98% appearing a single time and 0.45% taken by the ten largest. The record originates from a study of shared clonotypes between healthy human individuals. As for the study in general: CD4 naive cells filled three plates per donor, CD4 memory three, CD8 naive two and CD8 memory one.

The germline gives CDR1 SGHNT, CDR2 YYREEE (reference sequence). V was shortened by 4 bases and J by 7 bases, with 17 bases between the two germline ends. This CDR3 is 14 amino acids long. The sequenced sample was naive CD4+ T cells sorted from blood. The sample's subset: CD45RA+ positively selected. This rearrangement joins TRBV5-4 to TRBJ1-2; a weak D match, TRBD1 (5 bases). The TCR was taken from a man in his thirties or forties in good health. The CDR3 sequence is CASSPTGTIGGYTF. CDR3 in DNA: TGTGCCAGCAGCCCTACCGGGACGATCGGTGGCTACACCTTC.